This T cell receptor (beta chain) emerged from a study of T cell responses to AZD1222 COVID-19 vaccine. Study-wide context: Recipients boosted at about 4 weeks or about 12 weeks are pooled. Findings of the study overall: The breadth and depth of Spike-specific TCRs increased once two AZD1222 doses had been given.

About this clone itself: The target antigen is unknown.

V lost 1 base, J lost 0 bases, and 6 bases lay in between. CDR1 is SEHNR, CDR2 FQNEAQ, per germline (reference sequence). This CDR3 is 14 amino acids long. Assay used: immunoSEQ multiplex PCR; TCRdb lists only in-frame clones, some missing. This table holds 150,000 or so clones, nearly 95% found once. The material was peripheral blood, obtained on day 0 of AZD1222 vaccination. The sequence came from an adult in good health. V is TRBV7-9 and J is TRBJ1-1, with D possibly TRBD1 on 5 matching bases. The CDR3 loop is CASSLGGLNTEAFF. In DNA, the CDR3 is TGTGCCAGCAGCTTAGGGGGGTTGAACACTGAAGCTTTCTTT.